This T cell receptor (beta chain) emerged from a study of blood T cell repertoires in COVID-19. Study-level information: Sites across the United States, Italy and Spain contributed samples from acute and convalescent COVID-19. The cDNA or gDNA used as material had been derived from T cells, B-cell-depleted T cells, or PBMCs.

V was clipped by 2 bases and J by 5 bases; unmatched bases: 8. Germline CDR1 is KGHSH and CDR2 is LQKENI. CDR3 length: 15 residues. How the authors handled the data: Amplification from reference gene primers served as the basis for estimated nucleated cell counts. Only in-frame clones appear in the TCRdb table, and some are missing; sequencing was by immunoSEQ multiplex PCR. D and trimming were read from the DNA, whereas the V and J calls and clone size are those reported in that table. The data contain some 160,000 clones, more than 75% of them singletons. The chain has TRBV18 and TRBJ1-2, with 7 positions matching TRBD1. The receptor was isolated from a woman aged 50 to 60 with acute or convalescent COVID-19. Sequencing input: peripheral blood. The CDR3 nucleotides are TGTGCCAGCTCACCAAACCCAGGGGGAATTTATGGCTACACCTTC. Translated: CASSPNPGGIYGYTF.